A selection of T cell receptor beta chains follows, all from one sample in a study of T cell responses to AZD1222 COVID-19 vaccine. TCRdb's copy holds only in-frame clones and misses some; the assay was immunoSEQ multiplex PCR. The data show about 97,000 clones, less than 95% seen once. The material sequenced was peripheral blood, taken on day 0 of AZD1222 vaccination. Receptor source: an adult in good health. CDR3s include the opening cysteine and the closing phenylalanine or tryptophan. A D gene is named only where the DNA matches it firmly. Not all rows give a size; the values are once, few, many and, for expanded clones, a class.

clone_size	d_call	j_call	v_call	cdr3_nt	cdr3_aa
NA	NA	TRBJ2-1	TRBV9	TGTGCCAGCAGCGATATAGAGGTATCCTACAATGAGCAGTTCTTC	CASSDIEVSYNEQFF
NA	TRBD2	TRBJ2-1	TRBV14	TGTGCCAGCAGCGTAGACACTAGGCGGGGGGGCTTCAATGAGCAGTTCTTC	CASSVDTRRGGFNEQFF
NA	NA	TRBJ1-5	TRBV19	TGTGCCAGTAGTATATGGGGGGTGGACCAGCCCCAGCATTTT	CASSIWGVDQPQHF
NA	NA	TRBJ2-1	TRBV7-9	TGTGCCGCCCCAAACGGGGCAGCTGAGCAGTTCTTC	CAAPNGAAEQFF
NA	TRBD1	TRBJ1-1	TRBV19	TGTGCCAGTATCAAGGACAGGGGACTGAACACTGAAGCTTTCTTT	CASIKDRGLNTEAFF
NA	TRBD1	TRBJ1-2	TRBV19	TGTGCCAGTAGTATAACAGGGGGGAGCTATGGCTACACCTTC	CASSITGGSYGYTF
NA	NA	TRBJ1-4	TRBV4-1	TGCGCCAGCAGCCACAGACAGTATCTCAATGAAAAACTGTTTTTT	CASSHRQYLNEKLFF
NA	NA	TRBJ1-2	TRBV11-2	TGTGCCAGCAGCCCAGACGGTGCAGACTATGGCTACACCTTC	CASSPDGADYGYTF
NA	TRBD1	TRBJ1-2	TRBV3-1/TRBV3-2	TGTGCCAGCAGCCGACAGGGGATCTATGGCTACACCTTC	CASSRQGIYGYTF
NA	NA	TRBJ1-1	TRBV6-1	TGTGCCAGCAGTGAAGGGCAGGGGCCAGCTTTCTTT	CASSEGQGPAFF
NA	NA	TRBJ1-2	TRBV6-1	TGTGCCAGCAGTGAGAATTGGGGGGCGGAGGGCTACACCTTC	CASSENWGAEGYTF
NA	NA	TRBJ2-1	TRBV6-2/TRBV6-3	TGTGCCAGCAGTTACTCCGGTAGCTCCTACAATGAGCAGTTCTTC	CASSYSGSSYNEQFF
NA	NA	TRBJ1-2	TRBV12-3/TRBV12-4	TGTGCCAGCAGTAAGGAGGGGGGCTACTACACCTTC	CASSKEGGYYTF
once	NA	TRBJ2-7	TRBV2	TGTGCCAGCACCCGGGCTGCTACCACCTACGAGCAGTACTTC	CASTRAATTYEQYF
NA	NA	TRBJ2-3	TRBV18	TGTGCCAGCTCACCGACGGCGAAGGCGGATACGCAGTATTTT	CASSPTAKADTQYF
NA	TRBD2	TRBJ2-5	TRBV5-4	TGTGCCAGCAGATATAGCGGGGTACAAGAGACCCAGTACTTC	CASRYSGVQETQYF
NA	NA	TRBJ1-6	TRBV5-1	TGCGCCAGCAGCTTGGAGGGACACCGAGCCAGGTCCTATAATTCACCCCTCCACTTT	CASSLEGHRARSYNSPLHF
NA	NA	TRBJ1-1	TRBV21-1	TGTGCCAGCGCGGGGACTGAAGCTTTCTTT	CASAGTEAFF
NA	TRBD2	TRBJ2-7	TRBV27	TGTGCCAGCAGTTTCGCGGGACTAGCGAGGGAGCAGTACTTC	CASSFAGLAREQYF
NA	NA	TRBJ1-3	TRBV27	TGTGCCAGCAGTCCGACGTACACCTCTGGAAACACCATATATTTT	CASSPTYTSGNTIYF
NA	TRBD1	TRBJ1-1	TRBV3-1/TRBV3-2	TGTGCCAGCAGCCAAGATTGGGAGGGACAGGGGGCCACTGAAGCTTTCTTT	CASSQDWEGQGATEAFF
NA	NA	TRBJ1-2	TRBV7-9	TGTGCCAGCAGAAAGACGGACAACTATGGCTACACCTTC	CASRKTDNYGYTF
once	TRBD1	TRBJ2-1	TRBV7-9	TGTGCCAGCAGCTCCTTGGACAGGGAGCAGTTCTTC	CASSSLDREQFF
NA	TRBD1	TRBJ1-6	TRBV5-8	TGTGCCAGCAGCCCTTACCACAGGGGAGGTTCACCCCTCCACTTT	CASSPYHRGGSPLHF
NA	NA	TRBJ1-2	TRBV28	TGTGCCAGCAGTTCAGAGAGCTATGGCTACACCTTC	CASSSESYGYTF